This T cell receptor beta chain originates from a study of glioma-infiltrating T cells. Regarding the study as a whole: Gliomas, especially low-grade, showed above-expected tissue-blood divergence; non-neoplastic patients showed below. Very few CDR3 sequences were shared between tissue and blood.

Turning to this clonotype: The antigen is unknown.

Germline V lookup: CDR1 MGHDK, CDR2 SYGVNS. The CDR3 runs 14 residues. Trimming cost V 5 bases and J 5 bases, with 16 bases left between them. TCR alpha and beta CDR3 regions were amplified from RNA using iRepertoire nested multiplex PCR. Input was 100-400 ng of tissue mRNA or PBMC total RNA. Using its own MiXCR run on the multiplex PCR reads, TCRdb lists one record per CDR3 protein. The table includes roughly 16,000 distinct CDR3 sequences, nearly 60% detected once. Sequenced material: glioma tissue, nonneoplastic brain tissue, or PBMCs (not recorded which). This sequence was found in a human donor with low-grade glioma or glioblastoma, undergoing nonglioma brain surgery, or in good health (not recorded which). This chain joins TRBV25-1 and TRBJ2-7, with unresolved D. Here the CDR3 DNA reads TGTGCCAGCAGTTTACGCGGAGAGGCCCACGAGCAGTACTTC. Residues: CASSLRGEAHEQYF.